Described below is a single T cell receptor (beta chain) sequence and its context. The sample comes from a study of blood T cell repertoires in COVID-19. As for the study in general: The United States, Italy and Spain supplied acute and convalescent COVID-19 samples. T cells, B-cell-depleted T cells, or PBMCs provided the cDNA or gDNA that served as material.

J gave up 0 bases and V 2 bases, and 8 bases lay outside the gene matches. CDR1 and CDR2 from the germline V gene are SGHKS and YYEKEE (reference sequence). This CDR3 spans 18 amino acids. How the authors handled the data: For nucleated cells, counts were estimated from reference gene primer amplification. Sequenced by immunoSEQ multiplex PCR; TCRdb stores in-frame clones only, minus some. V and J calls and clone size come straight from that table; D and trimming were deduced from the DNA. The table has roughly 290,000 clones, roughly 80% seen once. The sequence was collected from a woman between 45 and 65 years old with active or convalescent COVID-19. Source material: peripheral blood. The J gene is TRBJ2-6, the V gene TRBV5-5; TRBD1 matches at 7 bases. The CDR3 sequence is CASSFDPGGSSGANVLTF. DNA of the CDR3: TGTGCCAGCAGCTTTGATCCAGGGGGATCCTCTGGGGCCAACGTCCTGACTTTC.